This paragraph reports one T cell receptor beta chain. Its antigen is unknown. TCRdb's copy holds only in-frame clones and misses some; the assay was immunoSEQ multiplex PCR. The profile shows about 220,000 clones, about 93% of them singletons. These data belong to a study of T cell responses to AZD1222 COVID-19 vaccine. Germline-derived CDR1 and CDR2 are GTSNPN and SVGIG (reference sequence). The CDR3 has 13 amino acids. Trimming stripped 3 bases from V and 13 bases from J, with 16 bases between. General study results and limits: Two AZD1222 administrations were followed by greater Spike-specific TCR breadth and depth. Close to half of spike-specific TCRs reportedly recognize unmutated variant regions. No day 14 peak samples; only post-peak repertoires were characterized. Across the whole spike, CD4 TCRs peaked at regions 160-218 and 743-854.

The specimen was peripheral blood, collected on day 0 of MenACWY control vaccination. This chain uses TRBV30 with TRBJ1-6, with D uncertain. The receptor was derived from an adult in good health. The CDR3 reads CAWSGLGQVPLHF. As DNA, the CDR3 is TGTGCCTGGAGCGGACTGGGCCAGGTCCCCCTCCACTTT.